This entry concerns a single T cell receptor (beta chain). Antigen: not known. A CD45RA+ naive subset and a CD45RA-negative memory subset were split from CD4+ cells. This table comes from immunoSEQ multiplex PCR, and its TCRdb copy is limited to in-frame clones, with some not included. The sample records a few million clones, more than 80% being singletons. The data are from a study of shared clonotypes between healthy human individuals. Study-level results: Incompleteness in sorted-subset sequencing, despite large depth, was shown by rarefaction. When naive CD4 clonotypes were compared across a handful of donors, about 4.9% were shared.

This receptor was obtained from a man between 18 and 35 years old in good health. Some clones in this sample may be carry-over from other donors' samples. Sequencing was carried out using naive CD4+ T cells from PBMCs. Subset noted: CD45RA+ positively selected.

The CDR3 here is CASSPGQRQAFF. CDR3 nucleotide sequence: TGTGCCAGCAGTCCCGGACAGAGGCAAGCTTTCTTT. The chain uses TRBV25-1 and TRBJ1-1; possible D gene TRBD1, 6 bases. This CDR3 has 12 amino acids. Trimming left V 5 bases short and J 9 bases short, with 13 bases between. Germline assignment: CDR1 MGHDK and CDR2 SYGVNS.